This is a list of T cell receptor beta chains from one sample in a study of OX40 agonist ivuxolimab in advanced cancers. Libraries were prepared by immunoSEQ multiplex PCR; TCRdb keeps only in-frame clonotypes and omits some of them. This table holds roughly 56,000 clones, about 84% found once. The sample was CD4+ or CD8+ T cells sorted from blood, taken in a trial of the OX40 agonist ivuxolimab. The receptors come from an adult with an advanced solid tumor such as melanoma, head and neck, liver or kidney cancer. The CDR3 runs from the conserved cysteine through the conserved F or W. The D gene is left open where the match is weak. For some rows the clone size is stated as once, few or many, or as a class when expanded; others skip it.

>TRBV6-1|.|.|TRBJ2-5
TGTGCCAGCAATCCGGGACTCCGGGGGGAGACCCAGTACTTC
CASNPGLRGETQYF
>TRBV4-2|.|.|TRBJ2-3
TGTGCCAGCAGCCAAGGGAAGCCAAGCGGAAGTCATACGCAGTATTTT
CASSQGKPSGSHTQYF
>TRBV29-1|.|TRBD2|TRBJ2-5
TGCAGCGTGTCGCGACGCGGGGGGAACCAAGAGACCCAGTACTTC
CSVSRRGGNQETQYF
>TRBV30|.|.|TRBJ1-5
TGTGCCTGGAGTGTCGGGTGGGGGGGGAACAATCAGCCCCAGCATTTT
CAWSVGWGGNNQPQHF
>TRBV7-3|.|TRBD1|TRBJ2-3
TGTGCCAGCAGCCGACAGGGGGAAAGGACAGATACGCAGTATTTT
CASSRQGERTDTQYF
>TRBV5-1|.|.|TRBJ2-7
TGCGCCAGCAGCTTTGGGACCGTCCTCTACGAGCAGTACTTC
CASSFGTVLYEQYF
>TRBV19|.|TRBD1|TRBJ2-5
TGTGCCAGTAGTTCCCACTCCGGGACAGGGGGAAGAGAGACCCAGTACTTC
CASSSHSGTGGRETQYF
>TRBV5-8|.|.|TRBJ1-5
TGTGCCAGCAGCTTGCAAGGTTGGGACGGTCAGCCCCAGCATTTT
CASSLQGWDGQPQHF
>TRBV7-6|.|.|TRBJ1-4
TGTGCCAGCAGCTTAAGGGGTTCTAATGAAAAACTGTTTTTT
CASSLRGSNEKLFF
>TRBV9|.|.|TRBJ2-3
TGTGCCAGCGATCCCGGGATACCCACAGATACGCAGTATTTT
CASDPGIPTDTQYF
>TRBV18|.|.|TRBJ2-1
TGTGCCAGCTCTCGCTCCATCGAGGGCGGGGTTAATGAGCAGTTCTTC
CASSRSIEGGVNEQFF
>TRBV11-3|.|.|TRBJ2-3
TGTGCCAGCAGCCGAAGGAGGTCGGGGGCCCGTCGGACAGATACGCAGTATTTT
CASSRRRSGARRTDTQYF
>TRBV6-1|.|.|TRBJ1-3
TGTGCCAGCAGTGAAATAGGAATTGACTCTGGAAACACCATATATTTT
CASSEIGIDSGNTIYF
>TRBV28|once|.|TRBJ1-2
TGTGCCAGCAGTTTTGGAGGGGGAGATGGCTACACCTTC
CASSFGGGDGYTF
>TRBV28|.|.|TRBJ2-3
TGTGCCAGCAGTTTTTATAGCACAGATACGCAGTATTTT
CASSFYSTDTQYF
>TRBV19|.|.|TRBJ2-5
TGTGCCAGTAGTGAAGGACACGAACAAGAGACCCAGTACTTC
CASSEGHEQETQYF
>TRBV5-1|.|.|TRBJ2-5
TGCGCCAGCAGCCAGGGTGGGTTCAGGGAGACCCAGTACTTC
CASSQGGFRETQYF
>TRBV19|.|TRBD1|TRBJ1-1
TGTGCCACCGCACAGGGGGTCGGCACTGAAGCTTTCTTT
CATAQGVGTEAFF
>TRBV18|.|.|TRBJ2-1
TGTGCCAGTGAGACAGAAGTGGAGCAGTTCTTC
CASETEVEQFF
>TRBV7-2|few|TRBD1|TRBJ1-6
TGTGCCAGCAGCCCTAGGACAGGGGTAAATTCACCCCTCCACTTT
CASSPRTGVNSPLHF
>TRBV2|.|.|TRBJ1-1
TGTGCCAGCAAAGGGGAAATGAACACTGAAGCTTTCTTT
CASKGEMNTEAFF
>TRBV11-2|.|TRBD2|TRBJ2-1
TGTGCCAGCAGCTTATCACTAGCGGGGGGGCGGTACAATGAGCAGTTCTTC
CASSLSLAGGRYNEQFF
>TRBV6-5|.|.|TRBJ1-1
TGTGCCAGCAGTTACCAATATGGGTACACTGAAGCTTTCTTT
CASSYQYGYTEAFF
>TRBV7-8|.|.|TRBJ2-5
TGTGCCAGCAGCCCAAGGACCCAATCAGAGACCCAGTACTTC
CASSPRTQSETQYF
>TRBV5-1|.|TRBD2|TRBJ2-1
TGCGCCAGCAGCTTGGCTAGCGGGTCATCCTCCTACAATGAGCAGTTCTTC
CASSLASGSSSYNEQFF
>TRBV30|.|TRBD1|TRBJ2-5
TGTGCCTGGGGGACAGGGGGGGCCCAGTACTTC
CAWGTGGAQYF
>TRBV4-2|.|.|TRBJ1-5
TGTGCCAGCAGCCAAGAGACGGCGGGGGCGGGCCTGGTTTCGCCCCAGCATTTT
CASSQETAGAGLVSPQHF
>TRBV13|.|.|TRBJ2-3
TGTGCCAGCAGCTTCCGGGACTTGTCGAGAGATACGCAGTATTTT
CASSFRDLSRDTQYF
>TRBV18|.|.|TRBJ2-3
TGTGCCAGCTCACCAGGGATGGGCACAGATACGCAGTATTTT
CASSPGMGTDTQYF
>TRBV19|.|.|TRBJ1-5
TGTGCCACCGCCTTGGGGGGCAATCAGCCCCAGCATTTT
CATALGGNQPQHF
>TRBV9|.|.|TRBJ2-1
TGTGCCAGCAGCGTAGCGGCGAGAAATGAGCAGTTCTTC
CASSVAARNEQFF
>TRBV11-2|.|.|TRBJ1-4
TGTGCCAGCAGCTTGACCCTTGCAACTAATGAAAAACTGTTTTTT
CASSLTLATNEKLFF
>TRBV11-2|.|.|TRBJ1-2
TGTGCCAGCAGCTTCCCCGGGGAGGGCTATGGCTACACCTTC
CASSFPGEGYGYTF
>TRBV5-1|.|.|TRBJ1-2
TGCGCCAGCAGCTTCCGGGGTATGGGTAACTATGGCTACACCTTC
CASSFRGMGNYGYTF
>TRBV25-1|.|.|TRBJ2-1
TGTGCCAGCAGTGATGACAGGACTAGCTCCTACAATGAGCAGTTCTTC
CASSDDRTSSYNEQFF
>TRBV2|.|.|TRBJ2-5
TGTGCCAGCAAACGGGGTTCGGAGACCCAGTACTTC
CASKRGSETQYF
>TRBV7-3|.|.|TRBJ2-7
TGTGCCAGCAGCGGAGTTGGCGAGGGGGAGCAGTACTTC
CASSGVGEGEQYF
>TRBV5-8|.|.|TRBJ1-5
TGTGCCAGCAGCGGCAGGGGATCTAGTCAGCCCCAGCATTTT
CASSGRGSSQPQHF
>TRBV5-1|.|.|TRBJ2-6
TGCGCCAGCAGCTTGGGAGGACAAGGAAACGTCCTGACTTTC
CASSLGGQGNVLTF
>TRBV6-5|.|TRBD2|TRBJ2-1
TGTGCCAGCAGTCGGACTAGCGGGGGCTACAATGAGCAGTTCTTC
CASSRTSGGYNEQFF
>TRBV6-1|.|.|TRBJ2-2
TGTGCCAGCAGTGTAAGGGGCTGGGGACCATCGAACACCGGGGAGCTGTTTTTT
CASSVRGWGPSNTGELFF
>TRBV11-2|.|TRBD2|TRBJ2-3
TGTGCCAGCACTCCAGCGGGGGGGCGGAGAGATACGCAGTATTTT
CASTPAGGRRDTQYF
>TRBV30|few|TRBD1|TRBJ1-6
TGTGCCTGGACCGCTCCGGGACAGCTAAATTCACCCCTCCACTTT
CAWTAPGQLNSPLHF
>TRBV7-9|.|.|TRBJ2-2
TGTGCCAGCAGCTTAGCTGGGCGGGGCGCCGGGGAGCTGTTTTTT
CASSLAGRGAGELFF
>TRBV28|.|.|TRBJ1-4
TGTGCCAGCAGCCGCCTGGGGGAGGAGGGTGAAAAACTGTTTTTT
CASSRLGEEGEKLFF
>TRBV19|.|TRBD1|TRBJ2-7
TGTGCCAGTAGTCCCGACCGGGACAGGGAGGGCGAGCAGTACTTC
CASSPDRDREGEQYF